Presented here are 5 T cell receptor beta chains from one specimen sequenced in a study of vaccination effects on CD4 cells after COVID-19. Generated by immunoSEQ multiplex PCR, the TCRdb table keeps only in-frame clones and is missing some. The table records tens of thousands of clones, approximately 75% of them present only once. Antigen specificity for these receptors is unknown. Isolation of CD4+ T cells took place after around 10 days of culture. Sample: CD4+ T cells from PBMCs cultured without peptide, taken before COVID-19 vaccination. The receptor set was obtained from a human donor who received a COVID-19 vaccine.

The CDR3 DNA reads as TGTGCCAGCAGCCCTCAGGGGAACACTGAAGCTTTCTTT. It translates to CASSPQGNTEAFF. V usage is TRBV7-9 and J usage is TRBJ1-1, with D perhaps TRBD1 (5 bases). The CDR3 is 13 residues long. Between the trimmed V and J ends, which lost 5 bases and 1 base, there was a span of 8 bases. Germline CDR1 reads SEHNR; CDR2 reads FQNEAQ (reference sequence).

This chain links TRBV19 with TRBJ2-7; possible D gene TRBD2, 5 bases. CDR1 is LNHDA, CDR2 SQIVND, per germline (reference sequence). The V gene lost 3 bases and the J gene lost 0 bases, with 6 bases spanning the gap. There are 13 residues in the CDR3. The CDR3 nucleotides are TGTGCCAGTAGTATTGACTACTCCTACGAGCAGTACTTC. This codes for CASSIDYSYEQYF.

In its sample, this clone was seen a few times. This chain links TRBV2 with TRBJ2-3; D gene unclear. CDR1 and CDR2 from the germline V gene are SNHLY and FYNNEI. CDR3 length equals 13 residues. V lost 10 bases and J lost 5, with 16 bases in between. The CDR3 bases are TGTGCCACCATACTTTGGGAAGAAGATACGCAGTATTTT. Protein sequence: CATILWEEDTQYF.

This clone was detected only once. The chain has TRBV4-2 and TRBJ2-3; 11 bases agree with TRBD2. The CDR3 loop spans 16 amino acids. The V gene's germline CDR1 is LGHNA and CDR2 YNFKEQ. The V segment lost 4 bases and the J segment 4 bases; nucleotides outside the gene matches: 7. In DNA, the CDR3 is TGTGCCAGCAGCCCAGCAAATAGCGGGGGGGCAGATACGCAGTATTTT. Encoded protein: CASSPANSGGADTQYF.

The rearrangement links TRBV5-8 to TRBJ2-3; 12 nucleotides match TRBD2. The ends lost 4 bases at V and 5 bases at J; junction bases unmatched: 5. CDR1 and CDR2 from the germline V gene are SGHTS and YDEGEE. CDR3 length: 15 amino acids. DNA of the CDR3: TGTGCCAGCAGCATGTTGGGACTAGCGGGAGATACGCAGTATTTT. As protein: CASSMLGLAGDTQYF.